This T cell receptor beta chain was sequenced in a study of shared clonotypes between healthy human individuals. Study results and caveats: The authors expected sequencing depth to affect clonotype sharing among donors. Rarefaction revealed incomplete sorted-subset sequencing despite large depth.

Profiling relied on immunoSEQ multiplex PCR, and the TCRdb table lists in-frame clones only, not all of them. Here the sample spans around 2,100,000 clones, about 95% being singletons. V lost 1 base, J lost 0 bases, and 7 bases lay in between. The length of the CDR3 is 14 residues. The germline V gene encodes CDR1 LNHDA and CDR2 SQIVND (reference sequence). Points on this clone: Its antigen is unknown.

CD45RO negativity and positive selection for CCR7 defined naive CD8 cells, a population that excluded terminally differentiated effector memory CD45RA+ cells. This receptor was identified in a man aged 18 to 29 in good health. Sequencing was carried out using naive CD8+ T cells sorted from blood. The chain recombines TRBV19 with TRBJ2-7; D remains unclear. CDR3 nucleotide sequence: TGTGCCAGTAGTATAGTTGGCTACTCCTACGAGCAGTACTTC. As protein: CASSIVGYSYEQYF.